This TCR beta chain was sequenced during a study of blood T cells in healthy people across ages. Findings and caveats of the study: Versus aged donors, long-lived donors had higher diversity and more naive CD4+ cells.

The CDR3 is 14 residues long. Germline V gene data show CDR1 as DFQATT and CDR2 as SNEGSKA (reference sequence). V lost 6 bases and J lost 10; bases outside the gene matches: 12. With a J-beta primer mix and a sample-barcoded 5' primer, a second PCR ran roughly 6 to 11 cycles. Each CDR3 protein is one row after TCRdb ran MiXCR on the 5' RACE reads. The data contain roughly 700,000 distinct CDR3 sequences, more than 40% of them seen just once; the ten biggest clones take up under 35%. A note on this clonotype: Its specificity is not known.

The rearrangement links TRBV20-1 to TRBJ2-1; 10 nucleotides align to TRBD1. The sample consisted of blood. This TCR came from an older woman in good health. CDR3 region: CSAPHGTGAYEQFF. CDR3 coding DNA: TGCAGTGCACCTCACGGGACAGGGGCCTACGAGCAGTTCTTC.